What follows describes a single TCR beta chain. Its cognate antigen is unknown. This sample is drawn from a study of yellow fever vaccine responses in identical twins. TCRdb analysed the RT-PCR reads with MiXCR anew, one entry per CDR3 protein. The profile shows around 16,000 distinct CDR3 sequences, around 80% of them singletons. Study results and limitations: After vaccination, twins' T cell response reportedly seemed partly convergent, partly personalized.

The V gene end was trimmed by 7 bases and the J gene end by 4 bases; junction bases not matched to a gene: 8. Germline CDR1 is ENHRY and CDR2 is SYGVKD. The CDR3 has 16 amino acids. Sample: T cells from blood (PBMCs), unsorted or a sorted subset (not recorded which), taken before or after yellow fever vaccination (not recorded which). The source is a woman aged 18-29 years who received the yellow fever vaccine. The chain combines TRBV10-3 with TRBJ2-3, with TRBD2 matching 13 bases. The CDR3 region is CAITQLAGGLPDTQYF. Written as DNA, the CDR3 is TGTGCCATCACCCAACTAGCGGGGGGGCTCCCAGATACGCAGTATTTT.